This entry lists 32 T cell receptor beta chains sequenced from one sample in a study of cytomegalovirus exposure and HLA in healthy donors. Researchers ran the PCR with 60 Vbeta and 13 Jbeta primers. Repertoires were generated with immunoSEQ multiplex PCR, while TCRdb's copy carries only in-frame clones and drops some. This table has 80,000 to 100,000 clones, over 65% appearing once. The sequenced material came from PBMCs. The source is a human donor in good health.

The V and J genes are TRBV27 and TRBJ1-2, with TRBD1 identical over 8 bases. The ends lost 4 bases at V and 4 bases at J; junction bases unmatched: 8. Germline CDR1 reads MNHEY; CDR2 reads SMNVEV (reference sequence). The CDR3 extends over 15 amino acids. CDR3 loop: CASSSGQGRRYGYTF. The CDR3 DNA reads TGTGCCAGCAGTTCCGGACAGGGCCGCCGCTATGGCTACACCTTC.

The chain recombines TRBV19 with TRBJ1-4, with 7 bases aligning to TRBD1. CDR1 is LNHDA, CDR2 SQIVND, per germline (reference sequence). CDR3 length: 15 amino acids. V dropped 2 bases and J dropped 7; count of bases not matched to a gene: 7. CDR3 region: CASSIRRQGGEKLFF. The CDR3 bases are TGTGCCAGTAGTATAAGGAGACAGGGAGGTGAAAAACTGTTTTTT.

The sample holds a few counts of this clone. The chain carries TRBV6-6 and TRBJ1-2; perhaps TRBD1 as D (6 bases). Germline lookup yields CDR1 MNHNY and CDR2 SVGAGI (reference sequence). V was shortened by 4 bases and J by 7 bases, with 16 bases between the two germline ends. This CDR3 has 14 residues. The CDR3 DNA reads TGTGCCAGCAGTTTGGGGCAGGGGTTAGCTGGCTACACCTTC. It encodes CASSLGQGLAGYTF.

The chain links TRBV23-1 to TRBJ1-4, with TRBD1 matching 8 bases. TRBV23-1 is flagged as an ORF with uncertain function. J was trimmed by 8 bases and V by 2 bases; bases with no gene match: 13. This CDR3 comprises 17 residues. The CDR3 DNA is TGCGCCAGCAGTCAAAGCCAGGGGGCCTCCAATGGGGAAAAACTGTTTTTT. Protein: CASSQSQGASNGEKLFF.

This clone was observed many times. This CDR3 reads CASKAQFSGNTIYF. The CDR3 nucleotides are TGTGCCAGCAAGGCACAGTTCTCTGGAAACACCATATATTTT. The V gene is TRBV2, the J gene TRBJ1-3; D ambiguous. CDR1 is SNHLY and CDR2 is FYNNEI in the germline V gene. The CDR3 is 14 residues long. V shed 7 bases and J shed 0 bases, with 10 bases lying between them.

In this sample, this clone turned up a few times. This chain uses TRBV7-3 with TRBJ2-3, with 7 bases fitting TRBD2. Trimming cost V 2 bases and J 6 bases; bases outside gene matches: 8. The CDR3 has 15 residues. Germline V gives CDR1 SGHTA, CDR2 FQGTGA. In nucleotides, the CDR3 is TGTGCCAGCAGCTTAGGGGGGAGGGCAGGTGATACGCAGTATTTT. Translation gives CASSLGGRAGDTQYF.

The rearrangement links TRBV19 to TRBJ1-2, with 7 bases identical to TRBD1. The V and J ends lost 7 bases and 2 bases, in that order; junction bases with no gene match: 7. Germline values: CDR1 LNHDA, CDR2 SQIVND (reference sequence). CDR3 length: 14 amino acids. The CDR3 nucleotides read TGTGCCAGTACCCTGACAGGGAAGAACTATGGCTACACCTTC. Protein sequence: CASTLTGKNYGYTF.

This chain uses TRBV15 with TRBJ1-2; D gene uncertain. Trimming took off 0 bases at V and 6 bases at J, with 17 bases between the two ends. CDR3 size: 16 residues. Germline CDR1 and CDR2: LNHNV and YYDKDF (reference sequence). CDR3: CATSRDQAGRGNGYTF. The DNA for the CDR3 is TGTGCCACCAGCAGAGATCAAGCCGGAAGAGGGAATGGCTACACCTTC.

The chain has TRBV7-8 and TRBJ2-1; TRBD2 agrees at 12 bases. Germline V lookup: CDR1 SGHVS, CDR2 FQNEAQ. CDR3 length: 15 residues. Trimming at V came to 7 bases and at J to 8 bases, leaving 9 bases not matched to a gene. The CDR3 spells CASNPTSGSLHEQFF. CDR3 bases: TGTGCCAGCAACCCGACTAGCGGGAGTCTCCATGAGCAGTTCTTC. The complete variable domain, with remaining parts taken from reference TRBV7-8 and TRBJ2-1, reads GAGVSQSPRYKVAKRGQDVALRCDPISGHVSLFWYQQALGQGPEFLTYFQNEAQLDKSGLPSDRFFAERPEGSVSTLKIQRTQQEDSAVYLCASNPTSGSLHEQFFGPGTRLTVL.

V gene TRBV19 combines with J gene TRBJ2-7; D is uncertain. CDR1 LNHDA and CDR2 SQIVND come from the germline V gene (reference sequence). V was shortened by 5 bases and J by 0 bases, with 14 bases between the two germline ends. The CDR3 consists of 15 residues. CDR3 DNA sequence: TGTGCCAGTAGTGTGTTTGTCAGTCGCTCCTACGAGCAGTACTTC. Amino acids: CASSVFVSRSYEQYF.

The CDR3 region has the DNA TGTGCCAGCAGCTTGGCTGGGACAGCCTACAATCAGCCCCAGCATTTT. This encodes CASSLAGTAYNQPQHF. The chain employs TRBV5-6 and TRBJ1-5, with 7 nucleotides matching TRBD1. CDR3 length: 16 residues. The V gene end was trimmed by 0 bases and the J gene end by 3 bases; junction bases not matched to a gene: 6. Germline V gives CDR1 SGHDT, CDR2 YYEEEE.

This rearrangement joins TRBV7-9 to TRBJ1-2; a weak D match, TRBD1 (5 bases). CDR1 SEHNR and CDR2 FQNEAQ come from the germline V gene (reference sequence). The CDR3 totals 11 residues. V lost 5 bases to trimming and J lost 13 bases, with 14 bases between them. CDR3 nucleotides: TGTGCCAGCAGCCCCACAGGTTTCAGCACCTTC. Encoded protein: CASSPTGFSTF. Full variable domain (missing parts from reference TRBV7-9 and TRBJ1-2): DTGVSQNPRHKITKRGQNVTFRCDPISEHNRLYWYRQTLGQGPEFLTYFQNEAQLEKSRLLSDRFSAERPKGSFSTLEIQRTEQGDSAMYLCASSPTGFSTFGSGTRLTVV.

The chain is built from TRBV7-9 and TRBJ2-3, with TRBD2 matching over 8 bases. Per germline, CDR1 SEHNR and CDR2 FQNEAQ (reference sequence). The CDR3 loop spans 15 amino acids. Trimming cost V 3 bases and J 0 bases; bases outside gene matches: 2. The CDR3 nucleotides are TGTGCCAGCAGCTTTCGGGGGGGTAGCACAGATACGCAGTATTTT. Protein sequence: CASSFRGGSTDTQYF.

V is TRBV6-6 and J is TRBJ2-7, with D possibly matching TRBD2 (6 bases). This CDR3 has 16 amino acids. V was clipped by 0 bases and J by 1 base, with 13 bases between them. Germline V gives CDR1 MNHNY, CDR2 SVGAGI (reference sequence). Here the CDR3 DNA reads TGTGCCAGCAGTTACTCTAGCGGAGTATTATCCTACGAGCAGTACTTC. It specifies CASSYSSGVLSYEQYF.

The CDR3 spells CASSPGGLYEQYF. CDR3 in DNA: TGTGCCAGCAGCCCGGGGGGTCTCTACGAGCAGTACTTC. The gene calls are TRBV28 and TRBJ2-7; 7 nucleotides line up with TRBD2. Germline V CDR1 and CDR2: MDHEN, SYDVKM. Trimming removed 6 bases from V and 3 bases from J; junction bases left unmatched: 5. This CDR3 comprises 13 residues.

The chain couples TRBV7-9 to TRBJ2-7; 7 bases are shared with TRBD1. The CDR3 sequence is 16 residues long. The germline gives CDR1 SEHNR, CDR2 FQNEAQ (reference sequence). The trim removed 4 bases at V and 3 bases at J, leaving 12 bases unmatched. CDR3 DNA: TGTGCCAGCAGCTCCCTAGGGACCGGGACAGACTACGAGCAGTACTTC. This sequence encodes CASSSLGTGTDYEQYF. The full variable domain, rest sourced from reference TRBV7-9 and TRBJ2-7, is DTGVSQNPRHKITKRGQNVTFRCDPISEHNRLYWYRQTLGQGPEFLTYFQNEAQLEKSRLLSDRFSAERPKGSFSTLEIQRTEQGDSAMYLCASSSLGTGTDYEQYFGPGTRLTVT.

This clone appeared once. DNA for the CDR3: TGTGCCAGCAGTCCATCGGTGAACACTGAAGCTTTCTTT. It is translated as CASSPSVNTEAFF. The chain carries TRBV28 and TRBJ1-1, with D hard to call. V lost 5 bases to trimming and J lost 0 bases, with 7 bases between them. Germline loops: CDR1 MDHEN, CDR2 SYDVKM. The CDR3 length is 13 residues. Full variable domain (remainder filled in from reference TRBV28 and TRBJ1-1): DVKVTQSSRYLVKRTGEKVFLECVQDMDHENMFWYRQDPGLGLRLIYFSYDVKMKEKGDIPEGYSVSREKKERFSLILESASTNQTSMYLCASSPSVNTEAFFGQGTRLTVV.

V and J are TRBV7-3 and TRBJ2-5, with 9 positions matching TRBD2. Per germline, CDR1 SGHTA and CDR2 FQGTGA. V gave up 2 bases and J gave up 3 bases; unmatched junction bases: 4. The CDR3 extends over 15 amino acids. The chain's CDR3 is CASSLAGGLEETQYF. The DNA for the CDR3 is TGTGCCAGCAGCTTAGCGGGGGGGCTGGAAGAGACCCAGTACTTC. Looking up the rest from reference TRBV7-3 and TRBJ2-5 gives the full variable domain: GAGVSQTPSNKVTEKGKYVELRCDPISGHTALYWYRQSLGQGPEFLIYFQGTGAADDSGLPNDRFFAVRPEGSVSTLKIQRTERGDSAVYLCASSLAGGLEETQYFGPGTRLLVL.

CDR3 nucleotide sequence: TGTGCCAGCAGCTTGGCCGGAGCGGGGGTGTCGACTAGCACAGATACGCAGTATTTT. Its protein product is CASSLAGAGVSTSTDTQYF. The V and J genes are TRBV5-4 and TRBJ2-3; 8 nucleotides line up with TRBD2. Trimming took 0 bases from V and 0 from J; bases not matched to a gene: 12. This CDR3 comprises 19 residues. Germline CDR1 SGHNT, CDR2 YYREEE (reference sequence).

The chain uses TRBV19 and TRBJ2-2, with unresolved D. V lost 2 bases, J lost 6 bases, and 7 bases lay in between. Germline CDR1 is LNHDA and CDR2 is SQIVND (reference sequence). The CDR3 runs 13 residues. The CDR3 DNA sequence: TGTGCCAGTAGTATACCTTCCCCCGGGGAGCTGTTTTTT. This sequence encodes CASSIPSPGELFF.

This sequence joins TRBV5-1 and TRBJ2-2, with D hard to call. This CDR3 comprises 15 residues. V shed 1 base and J shed 5 bases, with 12 bases lying between them. Germline V gives CDR1 SGHRS, CDR2 YFSETQ. The CDR3 DNA reads as TGCGCCAGCAGCTTGTTACAGATTGTTACCGGGGAGCTGTTTTTT. Protein product: CASSLLQIVTGELFF.

The rearrangement uses TRBV6-5 and TRBJ1-3, with a tentative D call TRBD1 (5 bases). The V end was cut by 2 bases, the J end by 4 bases, with 9 bases between. The CDR3 sequence is 14 residues long. Germline V gene data show CDR1 as MNHEY and CDR2 as SVGAGI. As DNA, the CDR3 is TGTGCCAGCAGTTACCGGGGACTCGGAAACACCATATATTTT. Protein: CASSYRGLGNTIYF.

The CDR3 region is CASSREGTSPILDEQFF. In nucleotides, the CDR3 is TGTGCCAGCAGCCGAGAAGGGACTAGCCCAATACTGGATGAGCAGTTCTTC. V and J are TRBV5-4 and TRBJ2-1; 9 bases fit TRBD2. The CDR3 length is 17 residues. After removal of 4 bases from V and 8 bases from J, the junction contained 16 bases not matched to a gene. Germline CDR1 and CDR2: SGHNT and YYREEE (reference sequence).

This chain connects TRBV6-5 to TRBJ2-7, with a weak D call TRBD1 (7 bases). The CDR3 runs 15 residues. Germline CDR1 is MNHEY and CDR2 is SVGAGI. The V end was cut by 6 bases, the J end by 5 bases, with 20 bases between. CDR3 loop: CASRDGGTAFHEQYF. The CDR3 DNA sequence: TGTGCCAGCAGGGACGGCGGGACAGCATTTCACGAGCAGTACTTC.

The V gene is TRBV28, the J gene TRBJ2-7, with a weak D call TRBD1 (6 bases). This CDR3 has 17 amino acids. Germline CDR1 and CDR2: MDHEN and SYDVKM. Trimming stripped 3 bases from V and 0 bases from J, with 18 bases between. The DNA for the CDR3 is TGTGCCAGCAGTTTTCTCCTCCGGGACACCAGCTCCTACGAGCAGTACTTC. It codes for CASSFLLRDTSSYEQYF. The complete variable domain, with remaining parts taken from reference TRBV28 and TRBJ2-7, reads DVKVTQSSRYLVKRTGEKVFLECVQDMDHENMFWYRQDPGLGLRLIYFSYDVKMKEKGDIPEGYSVSREKKERFSLILESASTNQTSMYLCASSFLLRDTSSYEQYFGPGTRLTVT.

This chain links TRBV10-1 with TRBJ1-1; the D is unclear. Germline V CDR1 and CDR2: WNHNN, SYGVQD (reference sequence). Trimming stripped 7 bases from V and 10 bases from J, with 13 bases between. The CDR3 spans 11 residues. The CDR3 DNA reads as TGCGCCAGCACTTACTGCGGAGGAGCTTTCTTT. It codes for CASTYCGGAFF.

The chain uses TRBV19 and TRBJ2-5, with D possibly matching TRBD2 (5 bases). The CDR3 is made up of 15 amino acids. V lost 6 bases to trimming and J lost 4 bases, with 18 bases between them. CDR1 and CDR2 from the germline V gene are LNHDA and SQIVND (reference sequence). In DNA form, the CDR3 reads TGTGCCAGTAGCCGTGACGACTACGGTGCAGAGACCCAGTACTTC. Protein sequence: CASSRDDYGAETQYF.

The rearrangement links TRBV2 to TRBJ1-2; D is unclear. The CDR3 runs 13 residues. Germline V lookup: CDR1 SNHLY, CDR2 FYNNEI. The germline V and J ends were trimmed by 6 bases and 7 bases, with 15 bases remaining between them. CDR3 DNA sequence: TGTGCCAGCAGACCCACACCGGAGACTGGCTACACCTTC. Its translation is CASRPTPETGYTF. Drawing the rest from reference TRBV2 and TRBJ1-2, the complete variable domain is EPEVTQTPSHQVTQMGQEVILRCVPISNHLYFYWYRQILGQKVEFLVSFYNNEISEKSEIFDDQFSVERPDGSNFTLKIRSTKLEDSAMYFCASRPTPETGYTFGSGTRLTVV.

This chain uses TRBV10-3 with TRBJ2-3; TRBD2 aligns across 10 bases. The germline V gene has CDR1 ENHRY and CDR2 SYGVKD. V dropped 6 bases and J dropped 8; count of bases not matched to a gene: 8. The CDR3 runs to 14 residues. CDR3 in DNA: TGTGCCATCAGAGCTAGCGGGAGTGGGGGTACGCAGTATTTT. Its translation: CAIRASGSGGTQYF.

The chain combines TRBV7-2 with TRBJ1-2; tentative D call: TRBD1 (6 bases). V lost 4 bases, J lost 5 bases, and 8 bases lay in between. The CDR3 loop spans 12 amino acids. CDR1 is SGHTA and CDR2 is FQGNSA in the germline V gene. CDR3 coding DNA: TGTGCCAGCAGCTGGACAGATTATGGCTACACCTTC. It codes for CASSWTDYGYTF.

V and J are TRBV5-6 and TRBJ2-7, with 11 bases identical to TRBD1. CDR3 length: 14 residues. Germline lookup yields CDR1 SGHDT and CDR2 YYEEEE. J gave up 6 bases and V 0 bases, and 2 bases lay outside the gene matches. The CDR3 sequence: CASSLVGTGGEQYF. The CDR3 bases are TGTGCCAGCAGCTTGGTCGGGACAGGGGGCGAGCAGTACTTC.

The chain has TRBV28 and TRBJ1-1, with TRBD1 as a possible D gene (5 bases). The V and J ends lost 4 bases and 4 bases respectively, with 13 bases between them. The CDR3 has 14 residues. The germline CDR1 and CDR2 sequences are MDHEN and SYDVKM. The DNA for the CDR3 is TGTGCCAGCAGTTCCCCAGGGTCGGGCACTGAAGCTTTCTTT. Protein sequence: CASSSPGSGTEAFF. The entire variable domain, with the rest obtained from reference TRBV28 and TRBJ1-1, is as follows: DVKVTQSSRYLVKRTGEKVFLECVQDMDHENMFWYRQDPGLGLRLIYFSYDVKMKEKGDIPEGYSVSREKKERFSLILESASTNQTSMYLCASSSPGSGTEAFFGQGTRLTVV.